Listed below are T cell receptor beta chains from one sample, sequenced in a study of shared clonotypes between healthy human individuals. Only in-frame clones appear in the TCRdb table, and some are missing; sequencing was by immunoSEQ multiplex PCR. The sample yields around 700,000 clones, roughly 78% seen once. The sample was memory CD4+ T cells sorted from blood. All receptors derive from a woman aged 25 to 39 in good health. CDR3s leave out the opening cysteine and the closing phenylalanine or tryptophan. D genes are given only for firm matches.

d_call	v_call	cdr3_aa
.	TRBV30	AWSSPANTGELF
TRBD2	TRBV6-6	ASSPGLAGRETQY
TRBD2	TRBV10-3	AISKTSGRTDTQY
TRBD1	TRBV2	ASRDRRQGAYNEQF
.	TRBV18	ASSPVGGDGNTIY
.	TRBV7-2	ASSSGAGEWQPQH
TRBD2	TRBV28	ASSFPLLAESYNEQF
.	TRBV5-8	ASSLVRGQPQH
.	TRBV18	ASSPGPGDIYEQY
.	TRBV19	ASSIGGVQPQH
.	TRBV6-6	ASRIGGSTDTQY
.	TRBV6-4	ASSDSVGGADTQY
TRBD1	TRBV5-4	ASSLETGGATDTQY
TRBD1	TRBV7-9	ASSSLGYFGTGGEETQY
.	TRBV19	ASSPQGFGEKLF
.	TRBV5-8	ASTAMGQSSTNEKLF